Listed below are T cell receptor beta chains from one sample, sequenced in a study of blood T cell repertoires in COVID-19. The method was immunoSEQ multiplex PCR; TCRdb's version includes in-frame clones alone and lacks a portion of them. Of 72,000 or so clones listed, 86% are singletons. What was sequenced was peripheral blood. The receptors were sampled from a woman in her sixties or seventies with acute or convalescent COVID-19. The CDR3 runs from the conserved cysteine through the conserved F or W. D genes are given only for firm matches. Clone sizes are given selectively: once, few, many, or a class where the clone is expanded.

>TRBV10-3|-|TRBD1|TRBJ2-7|15
CAISKGQGALYEQYF
TGTGCCATCAGTAAGGGACAGGGGGCACTGTACGAGCAGTACTTC
>TRBV7-2|-|TRBD2|TRBJ2-3|16
CASSLVLAGPWDTQYF
TGTGCCAGCAGCTTAGTCCTAGCGGGTCCCTGGGATACGCAGTATTTT
>TRBV5-4|-|-|TRBJ2-1|16
CASSLKTGSSYNEQFF
TGTGCCAGCAGCTTGAAGACGGGGAGCTCCTACAATGAGCAGTTCTTC
>TRBV18|-|-|TRBJ2-3|15
CASSPAGVITDTQYF
TGTGCCAGCTCACCCGCAGGGGTCATCACAGATACGCAGTATTTT
>TRBV30|-|-|TRBJ1-4|17
CAWSSPREGATNEKLFF
TGTGCCTGGAGTTCCCCCAGGGAGGGTGCAACTAATGAAAAACTGTTTTTT
>TRBV11-2|-|-|TRBJ1-1|15
CASSLGFTSGTEAFF
TGTGCCAGCAGCTTAGGGTTCACCAGCGGAACTGAAGCTTTCTTT
>TRBV7-7|-|TRBD2|TRBJ2-1|14
CASSSSGGPGEQFF
TGTGCCAGCAGTTCTAGCGGGGGGCCTGGGGAGCAGTTCTTC
>TRBV10-2|-|TRBD2|TRBJ2-5|14
CASRGTSGVETQYF
TGCGCCAGCAGGGGGACTAGCGGGGTGGAGACCCAGTACTTC
>TRBV3-1/TRBV3-2|-|TRBD1|TRBJ2-5|15
CASSQRQGLQETQYF
TGTGCCAGCAGCCAAAGACAGGGCCTACAAGAGACCCAGTACTTC
>TRBV9|-|-|TRBJ2-3|15
CASSVGAFNTDTQYF
TGTGCCAGCAGCGTAGGAGCTTTTAACACAGATACGCAGTATTTT
>TRBV27|-|-|TRBJ2-3|15
CASSLSGGATDTQYF
TGTGCCAGCAGTTTATCAGGCGGGGCCACAGATACGCAGTATTTT
>TRBV5-6|-|TRBD1|TRBJ1-6|14
CASSNRDRASPLHF
TGTGCCAGCAGCAACCGGGACAGGGCGTCACCCCTCCACTTT
>TRBV3-1/TRBV3-2|-|-|TRBJ2-5|12
CASSHRQETQYF
TGTGCCAGCAGCCACAGGCAAGAGACCCAGTACTTC
>TRBV7-9|-|TRBD1|TRBJ2-7|13
CASGTGTLYEQYF
TGTGCCAGCGGGACAGGGACGCTCTACGAGCAGTACTTC
>TRBV30|-|-|TRBJ2-7|13
CAWSGSNPYEQYF
TGTGCCTGGAGTGGAAGCAACCCCTACGAGCAGTACTTC
>TRBV7-9|-|TRBD2|TRBJ2-2|16
CASSPPTSGVTGELFF
TGTGCCAGCAGCCCGCCTACTAGCGGGGTTACCGGGGAGCTGTTTTTT
>TRBV7-8|-|TRBD1|TRBJ1-5|14
CASSPTGRNQPQHF
TGTGCCAGCAGCCCGACAGGGAGGAATCAGCCCCAGCATTTT
>TRBV5-1|-|-|TRBJ2-4|16
CASSPTGLPGKNIQYF
TGCGCCAGCAGCCCCACAGGGCTACCTGGCAAAAACATTCAGTACTTC
>TRBV4-1|-|-|TRBJ2-1|14
CASSQVSEYNEQFF
TGCGCCAGCAGCCAAGTTTCCGAGTACAATGAGCAGTTCTTC
>TRBV5-1|-|-|TRBJ1-3|16
CASSTRPGAFGNTIYF
TGCGCCAGCAGCACCCGGCCAGGGGCTTTCGGAAACACCATATATTTT
>TRBV27|once|-|TRBJ1-4|12
CASSFRGEKLFF
TGTGCCAGCAGCTTCAGAGGGGAAAAACTGTTTTTT
>TRBV29-1|-|TRBD2|TRBJ2-3|15
CSVGTSGGTTDTQYF
TGCAGCGTTGGGACTAGCGGGGGTACCACAGATACGCAGTATTTT